This is a list of T cell receptor beta chains from one sample in a study of cytomegalovirus exposure and HLA in healthy donors. Libraries were prepared by immunoSEQ multiplex PCR; TCRdb keeps only in-frame clonotypes and omits some of them. The sample records around 91,000 clones, around nine tenths being singletons. Sequencing was performed on PBMCs. The receptors here all came from a man aged 30 to 45 in good health and CMV-seropositive. Each CDR3 is given with its conserved first and last residue. D genes are given only for firm matches. Expanded clones get a size class; other rows say once, few or many, or leave the size out.

j_call,v_call,clone_size,d_call,cdr3_aa,cdr3_nt
TRBJ1-3,TRBV9,.,.,CASSVGTAISGNTIYF,TGTGCCAGCAGCGTAGGGACAGCTATCTCTGGAAACACCATATATTTT
TRBJ1-2,TRBV28,.,.,CASSLSGQGWIEGYTF,TGTGCCAGCAGTTTATCGGGTCAGGGGTGGATAGAGGGCTACACCTTC
TRBJ2-7,TRBV13,.,.,CASSYITGYRNEQYF,TGTGCCAGCAGCTACATAACAGGGTACAGGAACGAGCAGTACTTC
TRBJ1-4,TRBV9,.,.,CASSVAGGTNEKLFF,TGTGCCAGCAGCGTAGCTGGGGGGACTAATGAAAAACTGTTTTTT
TRBJ2-3,TRBV19,.,TRBD1,CASSTGQGPDTQYF,TGTGCCAGTAGTACCGGACAGGGACCAGATACGCAGTATTTT
TRBJ1-5,TRBV19,.,.,CASSIVRGGSNQPQHF,TGTGCCAGTAGTATAGTTCGGGGGGGGAGCAATCAGCCCCAGCATTTT
TRBJ1-5,TRBV30,.,TRBD1,CAWSLDRGNQPQHF,TGTGCCTGGAGTTTAGACAGGGGGAATCAGCCCCAGCATTTT
TRBJ2-1,TRBV15,.,TRBD2,CATSSGTSGRGNEQFF,TGTGCCACCAGCAGCGGAACTAGCGGGAGGGGCAATGAGCAGTTCTTC
TRBJ2-5,TRBV7-9,.,.,CASSLLGPGEQETQYF,TGTGCCAGCAGCTTATTGGGTCCAGGGGAACAAGAGACCCAGTACTTC
TRBJ1-4,TRBV5-4,.,TRBD1,CASSLGQGNEKLFF,TGTGCCAGCAGCCTTGGACAGGGGAATGAAAAACTGTTTTTT
TRBJ1-2,TRBV2,.,TRBD1,CASSEQGAYYGYTF,TGTGCCAGCAGTGAACAGGGGGCCTACTATGGCTACACCTTC
TRBJ1-1,TRBV28,.,TRBD1,CASSLRTGGTEAFF,TGTGCCAGCAGTTTAAGGACAGGGGGTACTGAAGCTTTCTTT
TRBJ2-7,TRBV28,.,TRBD2,CASNTGTSGNEQYF,TGTGCCAGCAATACCGGGACTAGCGGGAACGAGCAGTACTTC
TRBJ2-7,TRBV28,.,TRBD2,CASSLRGPSGRGEQYF,TGTGCCAGCAGCCTCAGAGGCCCTAGCGGGAGAGGTGAGCAGTACTTC
TRBJ2-1,TRBV27,.,TRBD2,CASSPLAGTSSDEQFF,TGTGCCAGCAGTCCCTTAGCGGGAACCTCGTCGGATGAGCAGTTCTTC
TRBJ2-1,TRBV18,.,.,CASSPPDSLSYNEQFF,TGTGCCAGCTCACCACCGGACAGTCTCTCCTACAATGAGCAGTTCTTC
TRBJ2-3,TRBV10-1,.,TRBD2,CASSPLAFRDTQYF,TGCGCCAGCAGCCCACTAGCGTTCAGAGATACGCAGTATTTT
TRBJ2-1,TRBV2,once,TRBD1,CASSRDRAGEQFF,TGTGCCAGCAGCCGGGACAGGGCCGGTGAGCAGTTCTTC
TRBJ2-5,TRBV5-4,.,TRBD2,CASSLSLAGFQETQYF,TGTGCCAGCAGCTTGAGTCTAGCGGGATTTCAAGAGACCCAGTACTTC
TRBJ2-2,TRBV5-4,once,TRBD1,CASSFGQGYTGELFF,TGTGCCAGCAGCTTTGGACAGGGATACACCGGGGAGCTGTTTTTT
TRBJ2-4,TRBV28,.,.,CASSWTRGSRVTAKNIQYF,TGTGCCAGCAGTTGGACGAGGGGGTCCCGTGTGACGGCCAAAAACATTCAGTACTTC
TRBJ2-5,TRBV7-2,.,TRBD2,CASSLVPGLAGVRTQYF,TGTGCCAGCAGCTTAGTCCCCGGACTAGCGGGAGTCAGGACCCAGTACTTC
TRBJ1-4,TRBV11-2,.,.,CASSRGRGLRDEKLFF,TGTGCCAGCAGCCGCGGACGGGGTCTAAGGGATGAAAAACTGTTTTTT
TRBJ2-5,TRBV5-4,once,TRBD1,CASSGNRGRREEQYF,TGTGCCAGCAGCGGGAACAGGGGGCGCAGGGAGGAGCAGTACTTC
TRBJ2-1,TRBV9,.,TRBD2,CASSVVGLAGDEQFF,TGTGCCAGCAGCGTAGTTGGACTAGCGGGAGATGAGCAGTTCTTC
TRBJ2-7,TRBV10-2,.,TRBD2,CASSEVAGALPSYEQYF,TGCGCCAGCAGTGAAGTAGCGGGAGCCCTACCCTCCTACGAGCAGTACTTC
TRBJ2-5,TRBV5-6,.,.,CASSLGGQETQYF,TGTGCCAGCAGCTTAGGAGGCCAAGAGACCCAGTACTTC
TRBJ2-7,TRBV7-9,.,.,CASSLWRDGPEQYF,TGTGCCAGCAGCTTATGGCGGGACGGCCCCGAGCAGTACTTC
TRBJ2-2,TRBV5-6,.,.,CASSFQGTGELFF,TGTGCCAGCAGCTTCCAGGGAACCGGGGAGCTGTTTTTT
TRBJ2-1,TRBV15,.,.,CATSRDRETYNEQFF,TGTGCCACCAGCAGAGATAGAGAAACCTACAATGAGCAGTTCTTC
TRBJ1-2,TRBV30,.,.,CAEAGAADGYTF,TGTGCTGAGGCCGGCGCGGCTGATGGCTACACCTTC
TRBJ2-7,TRBV6-4,once,.,CASSETVGRMLHEQYF,TGTGCCAGCAGTGAGACGGTGGGGCGCATGTTACACGAGCAGTACTTC
TRBJ2-1,TRBV7-2,.,TRBD2,CASSRSGLYNEQFF,TGTGCCAGCAGCCGTAGCGGGCTCTACAATGAGCAGTTCTTC
TRBJ1-5,TRBV4-1,.,TRBD1,CASSREGRTGDFQPQHF,TGCGCCAGCAGCCGAGAAGGGCGGACAGGGGATTTTCAGCCCCAGCATTTT
TRBJ1-1,TRBV10-2,.,TRBD1,CASRPGGSGTEAFF,TGCGCCAGCAGACCAGGGGGCTCCGGCACTGAAGCTTTCTTT
TRBJ2-1,TRBV18,.,.,CASSPQAGNEQFF,TGTGCCAGCTCACCACAAGCAGGCAATGAGCAGTTCTTC
TRBJ2-3,TRBV5-5,few,TRBD1,CASSSSSGQSWTDTQYF,TGTGCCAGCAGCTCGTCCTCGGGACAGAGCTGGACAGATACGCAGTATTTT
TRBJ1-6,TRBV29-1,.,.,CSAATASNSPLHF,TGCAGCGCCGCGACAGCGAGCAATTCACCCCTCCACTTT
TRBJ2-7,TRBV10-2,.,TRBD1,CASSVTGNPYEQYF,TGCGCCAGCAGTGTGACAGGGAACCCCTACGAGCAGTACTTC
TRBJ2-2,TRBV27,.,.,CASSLDRPNTGELFF,TGTGCCAGCAGCCTTGACAGGCCCAACACCGGGGAGCTGTTTTTT
TRBJ2-7,TRBV14,.,.,CASSLRSQGFSYEQYF,TGTGCCAGCAGCCTTCGATCCCAGGGTTTCTCCTACGAGCAGTACTTC
TRBJ2-3,TRBV28,.,.,CASSQPGLYTDTQYF,TGTGCCAGCAGTCAACCGGGACTCTACACAGATACGCAGTATTTT
TRBJ2-1,TRBV7-3,.,.,CASSTQPGVYNEQFF,TGTGCCAGCAGCACCCAGCCGGGAGTCTACAATGAGCAGTTCTTC
TRBJ1-2,TRBV5-1,.,TRBD1,CASSSTGDYGYTF,TGCGCCAGCAGCAGTACAGGGGACTATGGCTACACCTTC
TRBJ2-1,TRBV10-1,once,TRBD2,CASSDPTTSSSDEQFF,TGCGCCAGCAGTGACCCCACGACTAGCAGTAGCGATGAGCAGTTCTTC
TRBJ2-7,TRBV5-1,.,.,CASSLEFRGADEQYF,TGCGCCAGCAGCTTGGAATTCAGGGGTGCCGACGAGCAGTACTTC
TRBJ2-1,TRBV6-4,once,TRBD1,CASAQGQGGGEQFF,TGTGCCAGCGCCCAGGGACAGGGAGGTGGTGAGCAGTTCTTC
TRBJ2-1,TRBV28,.,TRBD2,CASSPGTSGSKFF,TGTGCCAGCAGTCCGGGGACTAGCGGGAGTAAGTTCTTC
TRBJ2-1,TRBV28,.,.,CASTPLGGSLVDEQFF,TGTGCCAGCACCCCTCTCGGGGGAAGTTTGGTCGATGAGCAGTTCTTC
TRBJ1-1,TRBV5-1,.,TRBD1,CASSLRTGLANTEAFF,TGCGCCAGCAGCTTAAGGACAGGGCTGGCGAACACTGAAGCTTTCTTT
TRBJ2-6,TRBV28,.,.,CASSFSQGWANVLTF,TGTGCCAGCAGTTTCTCCCAGGGCTGGGCCAACGTCCTGACTTTC